The table lists the clone carrying this TCR beta chain with a few counts. The sample's time point: newly diagnosed GD, antithyroid drugs for less than 3 months. From PBMCs, RNA was extracted and then used to make the TCR library. From germline, CDR1 is MNHNS and CDR2 SASEGT. V dropped 7 bases and J dropped 10 bases, with 19 bases sitting between them. CDR3 length: 14 residues. The sample originates from a study of regulatory T cells in long-lasting Graves disease. Both iRepertoire HTBI primers and Arm-PCR of CDR3 regions were used to build the TCR beta libraries. TCRdb processed the multiplex PCR reads anew with MiXCR; each CDR3 protein has one entry. The table shows 400,000 to 500,000 distinct CDR3 sequences, with 16% occurring only once. The sample also formed part of further work on T cells in Graves' hyperthyroidism and ophthalmopathy.

Source: peripheral blood mononuclear cells (PBMCs), taken at new diagnosis, from a patient treated with antithyroid drugs. The rearrangement uses TRBV6-1 and TRBJ1-4, with D maybe TRBD1 (5 bases). The TCR sequence derives from a woman aged 18 to 35 with Graves disease. DNA for the CDR3: TGTGCCAGCACCGGCGCAGGGCAATATCGAAAACTGTTTTTT. Translated: CASTGAGQYRKLFF.